The sequence of this T cell receptor beta chain was determined in a study of blood T cell repertoires in COVID-19. Study overall: Samples came from the United States, Italy and Spain, spanning acute and convalescent COVID-19.

TCRdb's copy holds only in-frame clones and misses some; the assay was immunoSEQ multiplex PCR. The sample includes about 140,000 clones, about three quarters of them seen just once. The CDR3 covers 17 residues. The V gene's germline CDR1 is SGHVS and CDR2 FNYEAQ. J lost 1 base, V lost 5 bases, and 8 bases had no gene match. Recovery meant two consecutive negative NP/OP PCR tests, professional clearance, or resolved symptoms. This clonotype was obtained from a woman between 50 and 59 years old who had recovered from COVID-19. Sequenced material: PBMCs or T cells enriched from blood (not recorded which). The V and J genes are TRBV7-6 and TRBJ1-2; 12 bases match TRBD1. CDR3 residues: CASSPRDRGPINYGYTF. In DNA form, the CDR3 reads TGTGCCAGCAGCCCCCGGGACAGGGGGCCCATTAACTATGGCTACACCTTC.